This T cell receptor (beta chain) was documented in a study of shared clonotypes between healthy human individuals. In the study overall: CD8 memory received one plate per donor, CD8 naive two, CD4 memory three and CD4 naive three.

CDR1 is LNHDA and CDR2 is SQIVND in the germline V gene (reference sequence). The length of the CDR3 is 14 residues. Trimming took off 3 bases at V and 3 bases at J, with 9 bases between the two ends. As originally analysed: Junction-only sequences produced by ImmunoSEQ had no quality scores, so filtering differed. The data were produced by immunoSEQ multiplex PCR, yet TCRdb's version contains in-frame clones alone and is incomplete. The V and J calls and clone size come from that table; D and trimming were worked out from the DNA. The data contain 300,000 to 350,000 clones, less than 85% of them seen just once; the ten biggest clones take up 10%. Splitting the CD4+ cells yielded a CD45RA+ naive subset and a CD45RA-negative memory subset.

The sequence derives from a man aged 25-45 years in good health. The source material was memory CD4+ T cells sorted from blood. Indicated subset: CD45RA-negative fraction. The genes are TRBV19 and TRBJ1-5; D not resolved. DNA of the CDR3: TGTGCCAGTAGTATTGTCCAGATCAATCAGCCCCAGCATTTT. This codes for CASSIVQINQPQHF.